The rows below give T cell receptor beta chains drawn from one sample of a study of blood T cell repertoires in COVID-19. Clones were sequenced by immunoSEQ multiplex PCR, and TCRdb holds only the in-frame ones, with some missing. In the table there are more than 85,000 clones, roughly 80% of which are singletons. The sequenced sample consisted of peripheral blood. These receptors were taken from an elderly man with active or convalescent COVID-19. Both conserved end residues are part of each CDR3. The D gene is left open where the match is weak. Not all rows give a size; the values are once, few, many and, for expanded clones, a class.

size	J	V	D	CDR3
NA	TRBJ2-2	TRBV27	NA	CASSPPTGPRINTGELFF
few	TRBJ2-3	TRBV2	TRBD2	CASSEGLPWEGTQYF
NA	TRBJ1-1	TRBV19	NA	CASSILGQGAAFF
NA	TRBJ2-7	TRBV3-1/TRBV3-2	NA	CASSQVASSYEQYF
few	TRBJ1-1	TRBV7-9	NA	CASSLARGTEAFF
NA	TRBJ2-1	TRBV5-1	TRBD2	CASSLAGGGAQYNEQFF
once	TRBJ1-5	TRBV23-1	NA	CASRGGQPQHF
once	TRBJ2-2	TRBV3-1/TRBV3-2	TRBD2	CASSRTGTSGTGELFF
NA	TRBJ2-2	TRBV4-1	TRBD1	CASSQPSGDRGQGTGELFF
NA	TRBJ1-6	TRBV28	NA	CASRPRRQNLYSPLHF
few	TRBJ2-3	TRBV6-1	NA	CASRQTDTQYF
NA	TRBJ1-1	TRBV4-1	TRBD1	CASSQAPGTGNTEAFF
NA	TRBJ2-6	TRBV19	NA	CASSIGSGSGANVLTF
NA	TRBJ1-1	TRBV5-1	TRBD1	CASYDRENTEAFF
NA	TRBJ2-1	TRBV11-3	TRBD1	CASSSRQGAANEQFF
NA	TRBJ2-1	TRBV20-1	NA	CSASYNEQFF
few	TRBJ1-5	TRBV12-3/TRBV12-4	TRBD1	CASRDRGQPQHF
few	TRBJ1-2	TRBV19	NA	CASSMPRVEGYTF
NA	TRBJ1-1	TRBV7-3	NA	CASSLEGEYTEAFF
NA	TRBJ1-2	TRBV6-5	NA	CASSYSGQYGYTF
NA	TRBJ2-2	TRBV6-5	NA	CASSYLQNTGELFF
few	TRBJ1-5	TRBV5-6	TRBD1	CASSQGQGASNQPQHF
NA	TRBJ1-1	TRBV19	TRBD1	CASSMTGGGGTEAFF
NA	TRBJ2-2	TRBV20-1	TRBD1	CSASKGATNTGELFF
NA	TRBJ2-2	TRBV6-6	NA	CASSRQGGATGELFF
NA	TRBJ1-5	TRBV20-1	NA	CSASFRVGQSQHF
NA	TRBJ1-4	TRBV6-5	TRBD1	CASSYPDFGQGEKLFF
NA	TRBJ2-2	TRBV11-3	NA	CASSLVNGGELFF
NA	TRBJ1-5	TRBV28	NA	CAIPAGKTAIGPQHF
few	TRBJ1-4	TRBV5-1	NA	CASSPDIYEKLFF
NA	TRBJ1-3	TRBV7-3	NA	CASSLSAPSSGNTIYF
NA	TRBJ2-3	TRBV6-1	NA	CASSEDRAVWTDTQYF
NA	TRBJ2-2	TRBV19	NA	CASHGPLANTGELFF
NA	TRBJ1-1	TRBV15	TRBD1	CATSRELTGGTEAFF
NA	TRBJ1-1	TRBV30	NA	CAWSVGVYGTEAFF
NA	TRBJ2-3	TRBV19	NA	CASSMGLGWGLDTQYF
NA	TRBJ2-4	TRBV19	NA	CATKRDYRVGNIQYF
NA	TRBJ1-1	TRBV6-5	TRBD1	CASSPNRGDTEAFF
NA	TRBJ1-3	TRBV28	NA	CASTPFGGGSGNTIYF
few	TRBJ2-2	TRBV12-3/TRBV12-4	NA	CASSRGTGELFF
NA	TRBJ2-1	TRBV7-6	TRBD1	CASSRRAPGQTYNEQFF
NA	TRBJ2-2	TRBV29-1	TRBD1	CSGHRGTGELFF
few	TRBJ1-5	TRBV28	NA	CASSFPSGGRNQPQHF
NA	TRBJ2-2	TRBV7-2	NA	CASSWTKGTGELFF
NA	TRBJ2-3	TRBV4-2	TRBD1	CASSQDLTRARGTIDTQYF
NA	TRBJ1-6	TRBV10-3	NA	CAISESQGSSNSPLHF
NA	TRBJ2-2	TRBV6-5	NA	CASRDIGWAGELFF
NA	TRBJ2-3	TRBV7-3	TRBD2	CASSLSGLAGGTDTQYF
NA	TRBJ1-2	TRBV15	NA	CATSRDGSGHSVGYTF
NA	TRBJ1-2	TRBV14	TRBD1	CASSQQTGVNYGYTF